The present T cell receptor (beta chain) was sequenced within a study of HIV-infected patients and healthy controls. From germline, CDR1 is SGHDN and CDR2 FVKESK. The V gene lost 0 bases and the J gene lost 4 bases, with 9 bases spanning the gap. The CDR3 has 15 amino acids. TCRdb itself ran the 5' RACE reads through MiXCR, one entry per CDR3 protein. In the table there are 60,000 to 75,000 distinct CDR3 sequences, less than 20% of which are singletons. Sequenced input: CD4+ T cells from blood. The gene calls are TRBV14 and TRBJ2-2; D remains ambiguous. This clonotype originated in a human donor in good health. The CDR3 reads CASSQDLVLTGELFF. Here the CDR3 DNA reads TGTGCCAGCAGCCAAGATCTTGTCCTCACCGGGGAGCTGTTTTTT.